This entry lists 23 T cell receptor beta chains sequenced from one sample in a study of prognosis after radiotherapy for stage I lung cancer. Using two-round multiplex PCR, the authors amplified TCR beta CDR3 from genomic DNA. It was primers specific to each TRBV and TRBJ gene that first-round PCR used. TCRdb ran MiXCR on the multiplex PCR reads and lists one entry per CDR3 protein. Of roughly 14,000 distinct CDR3 sequences detected, roughly a quarter appear once; the ten largest clones hold under 14%. The specimen comprised PBMCs, sampled before or after stereotactic body radiation therapy (not recorded which). These receptors were obtained from a donor over 45 with non-small cell lung cancer.

This clonotype appeared many times. This sequence joins TRBV7-9 and TRBJ2-1; 9 bases match TRBD2. CDR3 length: 14 amino acids. The V and J ends lost 5 bases and 8 bases, in that order; junction bases with no gene match: 7. Germline V gene data show CDR1 as SEHNR and CDR2 as FQNEAQ (reference sequence). CDR3 protein: CASSVWREGDEQFF. The CDR3, as DNA: TGTGCCAGCAGCGTCTGGCGGGAGGGGGATGAGCAGTTCTTC.

For this clonotype: Only one base separates this from a far larger clonotype, so it likely reflects a read error. CDR3: CASSYPGQGRTQYF. In DNA form, the CDR3 reads TGTGCCAGCAGTTACCCCGGACAGGGCAGGACCCAGTACTTC. The rearrangement joins TRBV6-5 to TRBJ2-5, with 8 bases lining up with TRBD1. CDR3 length: 14 amino acids. The V gene's germline CDR1 is MNHEY and CDR2 SVGAGI. Unmatched junction bases numbered 6, after V lost 2 bases and J lost 7 bases.

This clonotype has ten or more counts. This chain connects TRBV10-3 to TRBJ2-7; a possible D gene is TRBD2 (5 bases). This CDR3 spans 12 amino acids. The germline CDR1 and CDR2 sequences are ENHRY and SYGVKD. V was cut by 3 bases and J by 3 bases, with 6 bases left in between. The DNA for the CDR3 is TGTGCCATCAGTGAAGGAGGCTACGAGCAGTACTTC. Protein sequence: CAISEGGYEQYF.

Concerning this clonotype: Compared with germline, one end of the junction differs, possibly owing to a read error. This chain uses TRBV9 with TRBJ2-1, with TRBD2 matching over 8 bases. Germline V gene sequence: CDR1 SGDLS, CDR2 YYNGEE. The CDR3 contains 16 residues. The CDR3 bases are TGTGCCAGCAGCGTAGGACTAGCGCGAGGTGACAATGAGCATTTCTTC. It codes for CASSVGLARGDNEHFF.

This clonotype was detected many times. This sequence joins TRBV6-1 and TRBJ2-7, with 13 bases that match TRBD2. Germline CDR1 and CDR2: MNHNS and SASEGT. V lost 4 bases to trimming and J lost 7 bases; unmatched junction nucleotides: 7. The CDR3 extends over 15 amino acids. The CDR3 DNA sequence: TGTGCCAGCAGTGCGGGGACTAGCGGGACGGGTGAGCAGTACTTC. It translates to CASSAGTSGTGEQYF.

Ten or more counts support this clonotype. The V and J genes are TRBV10-3 and TRBJ1-2, with D maybe TRBD1 (6 bases). V was pared by 7 bases and J by 5 bases, with 20 bases between. CDR1 is ENHRY, CDR2 SYGVKD, per germline. The CDR3 contains 15 residues. The CDR3 coding sequence is TGTGCCATCACCGGGCAGGGGCGGTTTAATTATGGCTACACCTTC. Translating it yields CAITGQGRFNYGYTF.

This clonotype was counted many times. The chain recombines TRBV5-6 with TRBJ2-7; TRBD1 agrees at 10 bases. CDR3 length equals 15 residues. Germline CDR1 and CDR2: SGHDT and YYEEEE. With 4 bases clipped from V and 2 bases from J, the junction kept 6 bases outside the gene matches. CDR3 loop: CASSGRDRGAYEQYF. The DNA for the CDR3 is TGTGCCAGCAGCGGCCGGGACAGGGGAGCCTACGAGCAGTACTTC.

Relative to its sample, this clonotype is medium-sized. The CDR3 bases are TGCAGTGCTGTAAGACAGGGTTCCCCTAGCAATCAGCCCCAGCATTTT. It codes for CSAVRQGSPSNQPQHF. The chain recombines TRBV20-1 with TRBJ1-5; the match to TRBD1 covers 7 bases. V was pared by 5 bases and J by 0 bases, with 10 bases of the junction left unmatched. The CDR3 covers 16 residues. CDR1 is DFQATT and CDR2 is SNEGSKA in the germline V gene (reference sequence).

There are many counts of this clonotype. This may be a read error: a much more frequent sequence differs by one nucleotide. Because the CDR3 is missing its conserved closing phenylalanine or tryptophan, this is likely a read error. The V call is TRBV6-2 or TRBV6-3, the J call TRBJ1-5; no reliable D call. The CDR3 extends over 14 amino acids. Trimming removed 4 bases from V and 1 base from J, with 8 bases in between. Germline V lookup: CDR1 MNHEY, CDR2 SVGEGT. CDR3 DNA sequence: TGTGCCAGCAGTTCGGGTTGGAGCAATCAGCCCCAGCATCTT. Residues: CASSSGWSNQPQHL.

A remark on this clonotype: With a much larger clone just one base away, this may be a read error. V and J are TRBV6-4 and TRBJ2-5, with 7 positions matching TRBD2. This CDR3 region has 15 residues. V lost 4 bases to trimming and J lost 5 bases; unmatched junction nucleotides: 10. Germline assignment: CDR1 MRHNA and CDR2 SNTAGT. The CDR3 loop reads CASSVIVGGTETQYF. Written as DNA, the CDR3 is TGTGCCAGCAGTGTAATCGTGGGAGGGACGGAGACCCAGTACTTC.

This clonotype was recorded at least ten times. The rearrangement links TRBV28 to TRBJ2-1; 15 positions agree with TRBD2. The V gene's germline CDR1 is MDHEN and CDR2 SYDVKM. The CDR3 consists of 13 residues. V lost 8 bases to trimming and J lost 12 bases; unmatched junction nucleotides: 5. CDR3: CASGTSGGIGQFF. The CDR3 DNA reads TGTGCCAGCGGGACTAGCGGGGGGATAGGGCAGTTCTTC.

This clonotype came up many times. The chain carries TRBV19 and TRBJ1-3; D is undetermined. Germline V lookup: CDR1 LNHDA, CDR2 SQIVND (reference sequence). This CDR3 is built from 14 residues. Trimming took off 9 bases at V and 3 bases at J, with 15 bases between the two ends. The chain's CDR3 is CARRTTTGGNTIYF. Here the CDR3 DNA reads TGTGCCAGGAGGACGACAACCGGTGGAAACACCATATATTTT.

Points on this clonotype: A much larger clone lies one base from this, so it may be a read error. CDR3 amino acids: CASRTRQNAEAFF. The CDR3 coding sequence is TGTGCCAGCAGAACAAGGCAGAACGCTGAAGCTTTCTTT. The J gene is TRBJ1-1, the V gene TRBV6-1; D is ambiguous. Per germline, CDR1 MNHNS and CDR2 SASEGT. The CDR3 has 13 amino acids.

By its share, this clonotype is medium-sized. This chain links TRBV7-3 with TRBJ2-1; TRBD2 might be the D (6 bases). The CDR3 spans 15 residues. The germline V gene has CDR1 SGHTA and CDR2 FQGTGA. V was trimmed by 4 bases and J by 0 bases, leaving 10 bases between them. CDR3 sequence: CASSSPGSSYNEQFF. Here the CDR3 DNA reads TGTGCCAGCAGCTCCCCCGGGAGCTCCTACAATGAGCAGTTCTTC.

This clonotype has ten or more counts. This chain joins TRBV9 and TRBJ2-3; 9 bases map to TRBD2. The V gene end was trimmed by 2 bases and the J gene end by 7 bases; junction bases not matched to a gene: 5. The CDR3 is 14 amino acids. CDR1 is SGDLS, CDR2 YYNGEE, per germline. Here the CDR3 reads CASSVAGGPNTQYF. The CDR3 DNA follows: TGTGCCAGCAGCGTTGCGGGAGGGCCGAATACGCAGTATTTT.

This clonotype was picked up many times. The J gene is TRBJ1-1, the V gene TRBV20-1, with 7 bases identical to TRBD1. The CDR3 extends over 14 amino acids. Germline V gene sequence: CDR1 DFQATT, CDR2 SNEGSKA (reference sequence). V gave up 4 bases and J gave up 4 bases; unmatched junction bases: 9. The CDR3 coding sequence is TGCAGTGCTAAAACCAGGGGGGTGGTCACTGAAGCTTTCTTT. Its protein product is CSAKTRGVVTEAFF.

In its sample, this clonotype was seen many times. V gene TRBV19 combines with J gene TRBJ1-1, with D perhaps matching TRBD1 (6 bases). CDR1 LNHDA and CDR2 SQIVND come from the germline V gene (reference sequence). V gave up 3 bases and J gave up 4 bases, with 12 bases separating them. CDR3 length equals 14 residues. In nucleotides, the CDR3 is TGTGCCAGTAGTATTTACAGGGAGGGCACTGAAGCTTTCTTT. This codes for CASSIYREGTEAFF. The entire variable domain, with the rest obtained from reference TRBV19 and TRBJ1-1, is as follows: DGGITQSPKYLFRKEGQNVTLSCEQNLNHDAMYWYRQDPGQGLRLIYYSQIVNDFQKGDIAEGYSVSREKKESFPLTVTSAQKNPTAFYLCASSIYREGTEAFFGQGTRLTVV.

This clonotype has at least ten counts. The V and J genes are TRBV27 and TRBJ2-1; D remains unclear. V lost 6 bases to trimming and J lost 0 bases, with 15 bases between them. CDR3 length equals 16 residues. Germline loops: CDR1 MNHEY, CDR2 SMNVEV (reference sequence). The CDR3 DNA is TGTGCCAGCAGCCCCGTGCCGGAGAGCTCCTACAATGAGCAGTTCTTC. Translating gives CASSPVPESSYNEQFF.

The V and J genes are TRBV9 and TRBJ2-7; possible D gene TRBD2, 6 bases. Germline assignment: CDR1 SGDLS and CDR2 YYNGEE. The V and J ends lost 7 bases and 2 bases respectively, with 22 bases between them. The CDR3 is made up of 16 amino acids. In DNA, the CDR3 is TGTGCCAGCGTTGTTGATAGCGGAGGAGGGGCCTACGAGCAGTACTTC. This translates into CASVVDSGGGAYEQYF.

This clonotype was picked up many times. This chain uses TRBV18 with TRBJ2-5; D remains unclear. The V gene lost 2 bases and the J gene lost 4 bases, with 8 bases spanning the gap. The CDR3 contains 13 residues. The germline V gene has CDR1 KGHSH and CDR2 LQKENI. CDR3 DNA sequence: TGTGCCAGCTCACCATCAGGTGCAGAGACCCAGTACTTC. This encodes CASSPSGAETQYF.

Details on this clonotype: No conserved phenylalanine or tryptophan is present at the end of the CDR3, so a read error is the likely explanation. The V and J genes are TRBV7-6 and TRBJ2-1; D possibly corresponds to TRBD2 (6 bases). The length of the CDR3 is 17 residues. The germline V gene encodes CDR1 SGHVS and CDR2 FNYEAQ. The chain's CDR3 is CASTLAQGLNSYNEQFL. The CDR3 DNA reads as TGTGCCAGCACCTTAGCCCAGGGACTGAACTCCTACAATGAGCAGTTCCTC.

By its share, this clonotype is medium-sized. The chain links TRBV5-1 to TRBJ2-1, with D perhaps being TRBD1 or TRBD2 (5 bases each). The germline CDR1 and CDR2 sequences are SGHRS and YFSETQ. This CDR3 contains 14 residues. Trimming left V 2 bases short and J 6 bases short, with 12 bases between. As DNA, the CDR3 is TGCGCCAGCAGCTTCGGGACCAGCTCCAATGAGCAGTTCTTC. Its translation: CASSFGTSSNEQFF.

This clonotype was counted ten times or more. V is TRBV20-1 and J is TRBJ2-5, with D perhaps matching TRBD1 (5 bases). The V end lost 6 bases, the J end lost 1 base, and 12 bases lay between the germline ends. CDR1 DFQATT and CDR2 SNEGSKA come from the germline V gene (reference sequence). This CDR3 spans 13 amino acids. In nucleotides, the CDR3 is TGCAGTGCAAGCCGACAGACCCAAGAGACCCAGTACTTC. This codes for CSASRQTQETQYF.